This T cell receptor (beta chain) was sequenced in a study of blood T cells in healthy people across ages. Study-level points and caveats: As naive T cell percentage varied, TCR beta diversity correlated strongly with it. It was the long-lived donors that had more naive CD4+ cells and higher diversity than aged donors.

The use of a sample-barcoded 5' primer and a J-beta primer mix characterized a second PCR of roughly 6 to 11 cycles. Sequencing of every sample gave 2.5 million or more CDR3-containing paired-end reads. MiXCR, applied by TCRdb to the 5' RACE reads, yields one record per CDR3 protein. Among 1.5 million to 2 million distinct CDR3 sequences listed, about 50% were seen once. Donors were healthy Caucasian individuals from Russia aged about 6 to 90. This CDR3 contains 14 residues. The germline V gene has CDR1 SEHNR and CDR2 FQNEAQ (reference sequence). Details on this clonotype: Its antigen is unidentified. One end of the junction fails to match germline, which may point to a read error.

V is TRBV7-9 and J is TRBJ1-2, with D uncertain. Sample: blood. The source of this sequence is a woman between 40 and 55 years old in good health. The CDR3 spells CANSLDLTTYGYTF. CDR3 nucleotides: TGTGCCAACAGCTTAGATTTAACGACCTATGGCTACACCTTC.